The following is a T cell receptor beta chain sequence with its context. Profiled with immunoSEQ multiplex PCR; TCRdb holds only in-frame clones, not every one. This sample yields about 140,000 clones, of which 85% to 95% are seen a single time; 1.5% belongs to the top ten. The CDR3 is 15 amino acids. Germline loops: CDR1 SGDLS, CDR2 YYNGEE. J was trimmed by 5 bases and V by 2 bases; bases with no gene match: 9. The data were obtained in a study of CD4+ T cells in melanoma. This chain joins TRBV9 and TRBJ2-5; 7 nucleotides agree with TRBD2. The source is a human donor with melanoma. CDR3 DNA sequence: TGTGCCAGCAGCGTGACTAGCAACATAGGGGAGACCCAGTACTTC. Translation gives CASSVTSNIGETQYF.